This T cell receptor beta chain is drawn from a study of cytomegalovirus exposure and HLA in healthy donors. For this clone: Its target is not known.

The donors comprised healthy bone marrow donors. Germline assignment: CDR1 MNHEY and CDR2 SMNVEV (reference sequence). The CDR3 totals 16 residues. Trimming at V came to 0 bases and at J to 7 bases, leaving 9 bases not matched to a gene. Broader study findings: An analysis was carried out later, and it reportedly showed fewer N-insertions in an Asian-associated ancestry cluster than the approximately 700-donor mean. An apparent linkage of common viral pathogens to several of the most significant clusters emerged in a later analysis.

Primers: 60 Vbeta forward and 13 Jbeta reverse. Libraries were prepared by immunoSEQ multiplex PCR; TCRdb keeps only in-frame clonotypes and omits some of them. The sample has approximately 190,000 clones, roughly 84% seen once. The chain has TRBV27 and TRBJ2-3; 8 bases are a match to TRBD2. The TCR sequence derives from a woman in her 50s in good health and CMV-seropositive. Material for sequencing was PBMCs. CDR3 in amino acids: CASSLSPGLVPNTQYF. CDR3 nucleotide sequence: TGTGCCAGCAGTTTATCGCCGGGACTAGTCCCGAATACGCAGTATTTT.